What follows describes a single T cell receptor beta chain. The clone's antigen remains unknown. No base-level quality is on record; no much larger clone is a single base apart. These data come from a study of cytomegalovirus exposure and HLA in healthy donors (dated by TCRdb to 2016 to 2017). Turning to the overall study: According to an earlier analysis of several hundred of the donors, about 179 million T cells yielded 117 million unique TCR beta sequences and 276 Gb of sequence data. An early release covering roughly 600 HLA-typed donors comprised approximately 290 gigabases of sequencing data and around 80 million unique TCR sequences. Of the roughly 420 genotyped donors, 81% were placed in the genetic ancestry cluster associated with self-reported Caucasian donors. The study aimed to test whether cataloging public T cell receptors could reveal signatures of past pathogen exposure. The study used immunosequencing to profile the T cell repertoires of more than 650 subjects and linked those repertoires to cytomegalovirus serostatus. A separate validation cohort of roughly 130 different subjects was used in addition to the approximately 700-subject first cohort. To predict cytomegalovirus infection status, the study brought together high-throughput TCR immunosequencing, statistical association of individual TCRs with disease status, and machine learning. A later analysis re-analyzed previously published TCR beta repertoires from approximately 670 donors and added high-resolution HLA genotyping to study TCR occurrence patterns. In the later analysis, no new phenotypic data were used to find candidate immune exposures; instead, reliance was placed on TCR beta sequences and their occurrence across donors. An earlier analysis of nearly 600 of the donors applied high-throughput TCR beta sequencing to assess whether each TCR beta V gene segment acted as functional or pseudogenic. Alongside the repertoire data, information on donor age, sex, ethnicity and CMV serostatus was compiled. Genome-wide SNP genotypes for about 55% of the roughly 670 donors were used in a later genetic analysis, which treated that subset as a discovery cohort. All discovery cohort repertoires had been generated using a single sequencing platform. Both class I and class II loci were covered by HLA typing, at four-digit resolution. The number of typed donors differed by locus: about 620-640 for A, B, C, DRB1 and DQB1; 500 to 550 for DQA1; over 600 for DPA1; and some 470 for DPB1. A handful of DR-DQ haplotypes were treated as single units for association and clustering because of strong linkage in the cohort. Among under 450 genotyped donors of the cohort, an average of about 240,000 unique TCR beta nucleotide sequences were sequenced per donor, roughly 20% of them non-productive.

The germline V gene (reference sequence) supplies CDR1 LNHDA and CDR2 SQIVND. From the cysteine up to the phenylalanine, the CDR3 has a length of 14 residues. The entry retains the CDR3 DNA only, 42 bases that are in frame from base 1. The germline ends are 8 bases apart after V is trimmed by 1 base and J by 1 base. The cohort was made up of under 800 healthy bone marrow donors. All cohort members were sampled while nominally healthy, although unrecorded immune exposures were likely present. The donor was CMV seropositive and was included in the group of around 300 seropositive cohort members. Every donor gave a peripheral blood sample, and the peripheral blood mononuclear cells from that sample were used for TCR beta sequencing. The Qiagen DNeasy Blood Extraction Kit was used to extract genomic DNA from the blood cell samples. Libraries were constructed by the immunoSEQ multiplex PCR assay. The multiplex PCR relied on a mix of 60 forward primers for TCR Vbeta segments and 13 reverse primers for TCR Jbeta segments. Amplification of the CDR3 region of rearranged TCR beta genes was performed with a multiplex PCR assay on genomic DNA. On the Illumina HiSeq System, the amplified TCR beta libraries were sequenced as 87-base-pair reads. Turning to the authors' computational methods: Across the 670 or so repertoires, a later analysis counted about 81 million unique TCR beta chains, some 11 million of which were shared by at least two donors. To remove PCR and sequencing errors, raw reads were error-corrected and collapsed into unique sequences using a nearest-neighbor algorithm that merged closely related sequences. Alignment of CDR3 sequences to IMGT reference sequences was used to assign V, D and J gene segments. For a sequence to be retained, at least a six-nucleotide match to both a V gene segment and a J gene segment was required. A rearrangement was called productive if the CDR3 had no stop codons and remained in frame with V and J, and every other rearrangement was called non-productive. Following IMGT convention, CDR3 was defined as the stretch from the second conserved V-encoded cysteine to the conserved J-encoded phenylalanine. In an earlier analysis of more than 550 of the donors, sequences lacking an unambiguous match to a single V gene segment were excluded. An earlier analysis of approximately 590 of the donors classified V segments as functional when productive rearrangements were above 56.7% and as segregating when the standard deviation between donors was above 5%. A statistical classification framework was developed to diagnose cytomegalovirus status using the catalog of TCR beta chain sequences. In a later analysis, V and J genes were assigned by comparing TCR nucleotide sequences against IMGT/GENE-DB human TR gene sequences. Using the TCRdist pipeline, a later analysis assigned CDR3 sequences along with most-parsimonious VDJ recombination scenarios. In a later analysis, every TCR beta chain was defined by the combination of its CDR3 amino acid sequence and its V-gene family, and reads without a unique V-gene family were dropped. To address suspected cross-contamination and a sequencing artifact, a later analysis removed approximately 590 highly shared, low-generation-probability nucleotide sequences. For each public chain, a later analysis derived a clonal expansion index from normalized ranks of inferred template counts within each repertoire. Generation probabilities in a later analysis came from a VDJ recombination model fitted to out-of-frame rearrangements, and those results were checked against IGoR. A later analysis scored TCR-TCR, TCR-HLA and TCR-CMV co-occurrence with hypergeometric tests, applying a repertoire-size bias correction to TCR pairs. False discovery rates were estimated in a later analysis by permuting HLA or CMV assignments 20 times. In a later analysis, co-occurring TCRs were grouped with DBSCAN, and TCRdist sequence similarity was added when clustering was performed within HLA-allele-positive subsets. Co-occurrence clustering excluded repertoires with fewer than 30,000 or more than 120,000 public chains, plus five with anomalous nucleotide sharing. Sourced from immuneACCESS, this table was stored by TCRdb with only in-frame sequences that have V and J called. A share of the clones is absent; for the studies checked, an unresolved V gene accounts for under half, and the remainder has no known explanation. V and J calls and clone size are those listed in that table; D and trimming were worked out from the DNA. Counted in this sample were 80,000 to 95,000 clones; roughly 77% of them appeared once. The ten largest clones add up to roughly 14% of the sample.

General study outcomes and caveats: In a later genetic analysis, fewer N-insertions in productive TCRs were reported among donors in an Asian-associated ancestry cluster than the roughly 640-donor mean. A cluster of highly shared sequence variants was judged likely to be a technical artifact of the sequencing pipeline. Specific HLA alleles were associated with over 15,000 TCR beta sequences at a false discovery rate of 0.05 in a later analysis. The authors suggested that the approach could potentially be generalized to other disease states and immunological phenotypes. Some IMGT-functional V segments, including TRBV6-2 and TRBV6-3, could not be told apart with the 87-base-pair reads, so those segments were excluded. Only TCR beta chains were sequenced in this cohort, and the absence of alpha or paired-chain data limited detectable features. While some public TCRs were present in many individuals, most TCR sequences turned up only very rarely across donors. Because counts were too low, some 16 rarely observed V segments, including chromosome 9 orphons, were excluded from the earlier analysis of roughly 580 of the donors. A further reported finding was that TCR beta sequences accurately predicted the HLA-A and HLA-B alleles for most subjects in the first cohort. According to a later analysis, most CMV-associated TCR beta chains appeared to be HLA-restricted, and the HLA associations seemed to be driven largely by CMV exposure. Three of the identified cytomegalovirus-associated TCR beta chains were confirmed in vitro to be specific for cytomegalovirus antigens. Cytomegalovirus status was reported to be diagnosed by the classifier with high specificity and sensitivity in both the original and validation cohorts. Because HLA typing was missing for some donors at each locus, association tests included only the typed subset. In a later analysis, TCR association rates were found to vary across HLA loci, with the most associated TCRs seen for DRB1 alleles and the fewest for HLA-C alleles. Correlated functional status among segregating V segments might reflect linkage disequilibrium, but an unknown experimental factor could not be ruled out. Compared with equally common non-associated chains, HLA-associated TCR beta chains in a later analysis were more clonally expanded and had lower generation probabilities. For the cohort, immune exposure information was limited to CMV serostatus. The study gave a list of about 150 TCR beta chains associated with cytomegalovirus. V-gene and J-gene trimming of TCR beta chains was associated with a missense DCLRE1C variant in a later genetic analysis, and the association was replicated in an independent cohort. Roughly uniform sequencing depth across donors was assumed in presence/absence analyses, although this assumption may not hold. In a later analysis, several top co-occurrence clusters were reported to appear linked to parvovirus B19, influenza, CMV and Epstein-Barr virus. An earlier analysis of approximately 540 of the donors showed that most TCR beta V segments appeared in productive rearrangements either about 87% or about 30% of the time, which broadly matched IMGT annotations. Strong co-occurrence of HLA alleles, especially DR and DQ, made assigning TCR associations to individual alleles difficult.

The specimen sequenced was PBMCs. This TCR was sampled from a woman aged 40-49 years in good health and CMV-seropositive. In this chain, TRBV19 is recombined with TRBJ2-7; the best D guess is TRBD2, with 5 bases matching. The sequence in DNA is TGTGCCAGTAGTATAGGAGCGGTATCCTACGAGCAGTACTTC. Its product reads: CASSIGAVSYEQYF.